This TCR beta chain was found in a study of blood T cell repertoires in COVID-19. Clones were read by immunoSEQ multiplex PCR, and TCRdb kept only the in-frame ones, dropping some. The sample records about 480,000 clones, over 75% being singletons. Germline CDR1 is GTSNPN and CDR2 is SVGIG (reference sequence). With 4 bases clipped from V and 7 bases from J, the junction kept 3 bases outside the gene matches. This CDR3 is built from 13 residues. This study enrolled people aged roughly 18 to 90 from 20 to 25 US geographic areas. Participant-given clinical history determined each cohort assignment. Cohort 3 recovered donors had two negative PCRs, clearance, or symptom resolution.

This sequence originates from a woman in her 40s who had recovered from COVID-19. What was sequenced was PBMCs or T cells enriched from blood (not recorded which). The chain couples TRBV30 to TRBJ1-6; 8 bases fit TRBD1. The CDR3 sequence: CAWTRQGNSPLHF. DNA of the CDR3: TGTGCCTGGACCCGACAGGGGAATTCACCCCTCCACTTT. The complete variable domain, with remaining parts taken from reference TRBV30 and TRBJ1-6, reads SQTIHQWPATLVQPVGSPLSLECTVEGTSNPNLYWYRQAAGRGLQLLFYSVGIGQISSEVPQNLSASRPQDRQFILSSKKLLLSDSGFYLCAWTRQGNSPLHFGNGTRLTVT.